Sequencing of this T cell receptor beta chain was carried out in a study of blood T cell repertoires in COVID-19. The J segment lost 7 bases and the V segment lost 5 bases, leaving 12 bases of the junction unmatched. The germline V gene encodes CDR1 SGHTA and CDR2 FQGTGA. The CDR3 runs to 18 residues. Clones were read by immunoSEQ multiplex PCR, and TCRdb kept only the in-frame ones, dropping some. The data contain more than 65,000 clones, approximately 80% of them singletons. This receptor was identified in a woman between 70 and 85 years old with acute or convalescent COVID-19. The genes are TRBV7-3 and TRBJ2-2, with TRBD2 matching 14 bases. The sequencing sample was made of peripheral blood. The CDR3: CASSRGLAGGQTGGELFF. In DNA form, the CDR3 reads TGTGCCAGCAGCAGAGGACTAGCGGGAGGCCAGACTGGCGGGGAGCTGTTTTTT.